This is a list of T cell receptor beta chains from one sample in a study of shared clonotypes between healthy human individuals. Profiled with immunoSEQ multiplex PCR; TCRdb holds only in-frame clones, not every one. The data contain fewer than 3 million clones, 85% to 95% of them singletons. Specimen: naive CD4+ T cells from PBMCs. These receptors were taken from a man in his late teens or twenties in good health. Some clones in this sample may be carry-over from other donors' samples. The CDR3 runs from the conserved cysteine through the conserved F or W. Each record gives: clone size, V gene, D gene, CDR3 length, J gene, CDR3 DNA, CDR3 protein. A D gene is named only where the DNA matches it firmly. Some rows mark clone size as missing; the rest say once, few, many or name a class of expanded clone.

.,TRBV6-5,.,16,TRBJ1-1,TGTGCCAGCAGTTACTCGGTTTCCGCTATGAACACTGAAGCTTTCTTT,CASSYSVSAMNTEAFF
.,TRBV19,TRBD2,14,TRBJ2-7,TGTGCCAGTAGCACTTGGGGGGGTCCCTACGAGCAGTACTTC,CASSTWGGPYEQYF
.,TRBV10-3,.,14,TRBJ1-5,TGTGCCATCAGGGCACAGGGTGGAAATCAGCCCCAGCATTTT,CAIRAQGGNQPQHF
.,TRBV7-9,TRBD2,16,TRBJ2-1,TGTGCCAGCAGCTCCCTAGCGGGAGGGGATTACAATGAGCAGTTCTTC,CASSSLAGGDYNEQFF
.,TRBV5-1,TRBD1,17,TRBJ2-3,TGCGCCAGCAGCTTAGCAACAGGGGGGAGAAGCACAGATACGCAGTATTTT,CASSLATGGRSTDTQYF
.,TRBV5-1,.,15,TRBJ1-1,TGCGCCAGCAGCTTGGAACCGGGGCGGAACACTGAAGCTTTCTTT,CASSLEPGRNTEAFF
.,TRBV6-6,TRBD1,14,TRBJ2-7,TGTGCCAGCAGTTACACCAGGGGGCTCTACGAGCAGTACTTC,CASSYTRGLYEQYF
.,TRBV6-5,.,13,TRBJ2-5,TGTGCCAGCAGAAGAGGCATCCAAGAGACCCAGTACTTC,CASRRGIQETQYF
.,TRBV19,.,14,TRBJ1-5,TGTGCCAGTAGTTGGCAGGGATCCAATCAGCCCCAGCATTTT,CASSWQGSNQPQHF
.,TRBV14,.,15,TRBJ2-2,TGTGCCAGCAGCCAAATAACAGCGAACACCGGGGAGCTGTTTTTT,CASSQITANTGELFF
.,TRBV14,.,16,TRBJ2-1,TGTGCCAGCAGCCCTTACGAGGGAGAGGCTTACAATGAGCAGTTCTTC,CASSPYEGEAYNEQFF
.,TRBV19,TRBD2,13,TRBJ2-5,TGTGCCAGTACCTCCGTGCGGGGGGAGACCCAGTACTTC,CASTSVRGETQYF
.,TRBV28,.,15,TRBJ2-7,TGTGCCAGCAGTTTAAAGGCAGGGAATCCCTACGAGCAGTACTTC,CASSLKAGNPYEQYF
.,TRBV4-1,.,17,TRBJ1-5,TGCGCCAGCAGCCACCCCACCCCTAGGGGAAGCAATCAGCCCCAGCATTTT,CASSHPTPRGSNQPQHF
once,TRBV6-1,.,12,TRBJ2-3,TGTGCCAGCAGGTCGGGGCCAGATACGCAGTATTTT,CASRSGPDTQYF
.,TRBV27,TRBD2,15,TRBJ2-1,TGTGCCAGCAGTGTCCTAGCGGGAGGGCCCCATGAGCAGTTCTTC,CASSVLAGGPHEQFF
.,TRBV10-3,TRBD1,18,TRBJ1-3,TGTGCCATCAGTGAGAGAGTAGAGGGGGCGAGCTCTGGAAACACCATATATTTT,CAISERVEGASSGNTIYF
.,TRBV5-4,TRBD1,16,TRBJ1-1,TGTGCCAGCAGTTCAACAGGGGCGGGGTGGAACACTGAAGCTTTCTTT,CASSSTGAGWNTEAFF
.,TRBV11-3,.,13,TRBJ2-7,TGTGCCAGCAGCTTAGGAGCCCCGGGGGAGCAGTACTTC,CASSLGAPGEQYF
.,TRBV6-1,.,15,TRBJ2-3,TGTGCCAGCAGAGAAGCGGCACGCGGCACAGATACGCAGTATTTT,CASREAARGTDTQYF
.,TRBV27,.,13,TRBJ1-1,TGTGCCAGCACAAGTACCCCTCGACGGGGGGCTTTCTTT,CASTSTPRRGAFF
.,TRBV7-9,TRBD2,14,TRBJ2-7,TGTGCCAGCAGCCTCGGGACTAGCGGGAGCGAGCAGTACTTC,CASSLGTSGSEQYF
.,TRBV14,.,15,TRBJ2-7,TGTGCCAGCAGCCAAGTTCAAATACGGGGCCGGGAGCAGTACTTC,CASSQVQIRGREQYF
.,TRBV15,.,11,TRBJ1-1,TGTGCCACCAGCAGAGACGTGGGAGCTTTCTTT,CATSRDVGAFF
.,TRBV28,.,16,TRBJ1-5,TGTGCCAGCAGTTCTCTATCCGGGACAAGAAATCAGCCCCAGCATTTT,CASSSLSGTRNQPQHF
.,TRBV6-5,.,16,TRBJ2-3,TGTGCCAGCAGTTACTCTGGGCTAGCGATGGCAGATACGCAGTATTTT,CASSYSGLAMADTQYF
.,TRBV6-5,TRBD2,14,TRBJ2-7,TGTGCCAGCAGTTACTCGGGACTAGTGAACGAGCAGTACTTC,CASSYSGLVNEQYF
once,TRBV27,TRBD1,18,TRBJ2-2,TGTGCCAGCAGTGAAATAACACAGGGGATAGTTGAATCCGGGGAGCTGTTTTTT,CASSEITQGIVESGELFF
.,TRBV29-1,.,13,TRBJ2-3,TGCAGCGTTTTGCGGGCGGGTACAGATACGCAGTATTTT,CSVLRAGTDTQYF
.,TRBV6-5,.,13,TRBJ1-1,TGTGCCAGCAGATTACAGGGAAGGACTGAAGCTTTCTTT,CASRLQGRTEAFF
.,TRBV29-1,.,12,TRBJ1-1,TGCAGCCCTGGGTCAGAGAGCACTGAAGCTTTCTTT,CSPGSESTEAFF
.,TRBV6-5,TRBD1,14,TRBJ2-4,TGTGCCAGCAGGGAGACAGGGGCCCTTAGTAAACAGTACTTC,CASRETGALSKQYF
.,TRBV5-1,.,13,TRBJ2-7,TGCGCCAGCAGCTTTGGGGATAGGTACGAGCAGTACTTC,CASSFGDRYEQYF
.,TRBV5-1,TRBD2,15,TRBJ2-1,TGCGCCAGCAGCCAGACTAGCGGGGCCTACAATGAGCAGTTCTTC,CASSQTSGAYNEQFF
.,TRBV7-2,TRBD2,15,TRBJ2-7,TGTGCCAGCAGCACAAATGGGGGGGGCTCCTACGAGCAGTACTTC,CASSTNGGGSYEQYF
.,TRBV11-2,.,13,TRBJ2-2,TGTGCCAGCAGCGTAAGAGTGCCCGGGGAGCTGTTTTTT,CASSVRVPGELFF
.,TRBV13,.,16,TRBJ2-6,TGTGCCAGCAGCCGCACTCCGGGTACTGGGGCCAACGTCCTGACTTTC,CASSRTPGTGANVLTF
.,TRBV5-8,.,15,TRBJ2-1,TGTGCCAGCAGCCCCGGTAGGAGGGGGTACACTGAGCAGTTCTTC,CASSPGRRGYTEQFF
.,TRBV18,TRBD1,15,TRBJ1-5,TGTGCCAGCTCACCCCTAGACAGGGGAGATCAGCCCCAGCATTTT,CASSPLDRGDQPQHF
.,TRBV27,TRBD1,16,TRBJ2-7,TGTGCCAGCAGTTTAAATCCCGGACAGGGGGTCTACGAGCAGTACTTC,CASSLNPGQGVYEQYF
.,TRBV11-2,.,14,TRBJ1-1,TGTGCCAGCAGCTTAAGACTGTGGGACACTGAAGCTTTCTTT,CASSLRLWDTEAFF
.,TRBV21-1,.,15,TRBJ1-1,TGTGCCAGCAGCAAAGGGGGGCAGAAGAACACTGAAGCTTTCTTT,CASSKGGQKNTEAFF
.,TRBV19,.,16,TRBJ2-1,TGTGCCAGTAGGCGGAGCGGGCTGAGCTCCTACAATGAGCAGTTCTTC,CASRRSGLSSYNEQFF